The clone carrying this TCR beta chain was seen many times. Its target is not known. The sample's time point: patch test 2, 6 weeks after DPC sensitization. Treatment given: therapeutic diphenylcyclopropenone sensitization with weekly scalp DPC. Sequencing started from total RNA isolated from unfractionated whole blood. The source of the sample is a study of human T cells and chemical hapten exposure. About the research overall: DPC at 0.01% went onto the upper back in patch tests, read at 6 days. Study-level points and caveats: Patch test score tracked positively with PT1 expanded TCR counts. Following DPC sensitization, TCRs present above 1 in 1000 frequency showed no change.

TCRdb re-derived calls from the RACE reads in MiXCR, one entry per CDR3 protein. Among over 130,000 distinct CDR3 sequences, approximately 12% were seen once, and the ten largest hold less than 1.5%. V was clipped by 4 bases and J by 4 bases; unmatched bases: 6. There are 16 residues in the CDR3. The germline V gene has CDR1 DFQATT and CDR2 SNEGSKA (reference sequence). The source of this sequence is a woman in her 50s with alopecia areata. Some clones in this sample may be carry-over from other donors' samples. J is TRBJ2-1 and V is TRBV20-1, with 14 bases that match TRBD2. The sequences come from whole blood, collected in connection with sensitization to the hapten diphenylcyclopropenone (DPC). The CDR3 DNA is TGCAGTGCTAATACCGGGACTAGCGGGAGTTACAATGAGCAGTTCTTC. This sequence encodes CSANTGTSGSYNEQFF.